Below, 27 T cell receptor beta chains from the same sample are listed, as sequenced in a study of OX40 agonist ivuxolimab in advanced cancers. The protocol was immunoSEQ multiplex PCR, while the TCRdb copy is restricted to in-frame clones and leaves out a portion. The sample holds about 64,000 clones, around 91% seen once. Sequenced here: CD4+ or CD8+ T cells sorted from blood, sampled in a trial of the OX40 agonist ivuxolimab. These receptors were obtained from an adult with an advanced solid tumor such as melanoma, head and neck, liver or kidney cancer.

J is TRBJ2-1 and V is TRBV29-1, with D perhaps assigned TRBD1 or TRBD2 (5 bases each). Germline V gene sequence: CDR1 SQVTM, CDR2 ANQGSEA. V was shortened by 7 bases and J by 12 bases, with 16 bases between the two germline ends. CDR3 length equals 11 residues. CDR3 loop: CSADGGTGQFF. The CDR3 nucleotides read TGCAGCGCCGATGGGGGTACGGGGCAGTTCTTC.

CDR3 region: CAIDESGQGGQPQHF. As DNA, the CDR3 is TGTGCCATCGACGAAAGCGGACAGGGCGGTCAGCCCCAGCATTTT. The chain has TRBV10-3 and TRBJ1-5; 8 nucleotides align to TRBD1. Germline values: CDR1 ENHRY, CDR2 SYGVKD. The CDR3 is made up of 15 amino acids. The trim removed 8 bases at V and 6 bases at J, leaving 12 bases unmatched.

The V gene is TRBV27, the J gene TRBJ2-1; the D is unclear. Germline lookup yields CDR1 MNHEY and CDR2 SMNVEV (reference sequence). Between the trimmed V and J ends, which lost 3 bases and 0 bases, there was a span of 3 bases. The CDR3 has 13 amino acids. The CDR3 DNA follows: TGTGCCAGCAGTTTCGGCTCCTACAATGAGCAGTTCTTC. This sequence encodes CASSFGSYNEQFF.

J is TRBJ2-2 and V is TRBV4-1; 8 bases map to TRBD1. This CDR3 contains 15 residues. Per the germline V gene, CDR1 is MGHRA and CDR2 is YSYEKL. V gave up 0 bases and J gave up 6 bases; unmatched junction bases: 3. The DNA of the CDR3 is TGCGCCAGCAGCCAAGAGGACAGGGCGTCCGGGGAGCTGTTTTTT. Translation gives CASSQEDRASGELFF.

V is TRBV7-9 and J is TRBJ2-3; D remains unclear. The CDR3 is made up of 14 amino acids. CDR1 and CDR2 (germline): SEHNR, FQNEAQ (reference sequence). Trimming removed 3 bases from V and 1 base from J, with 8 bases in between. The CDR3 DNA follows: TGTGCCAGCAGCTTGAAGGGCCGCACAGATACGCAGTATTTT. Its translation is CASSLKGRTDTQYF. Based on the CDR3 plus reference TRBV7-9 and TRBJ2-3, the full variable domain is DTGVSQNPRHKITKRGQNVTFRCDPISEHNRLYWYRQTLGQGPEFLTYFQNEAQLEKSRLLSDRFSAERPKGSFSTLEIQRTEQGDSAMYLCASSLKGRTDTQYFGPGTRLTVL.

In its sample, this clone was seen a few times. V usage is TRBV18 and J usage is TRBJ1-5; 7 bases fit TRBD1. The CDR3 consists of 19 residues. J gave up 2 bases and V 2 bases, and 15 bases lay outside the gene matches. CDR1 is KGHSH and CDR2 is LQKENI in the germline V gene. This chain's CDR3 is CASSPTNQFTGDGNQPQHF. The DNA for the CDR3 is TGTGCCAGCTCACCAACGAATCAATTTACAGGGGACGGCAATCAGCCCCAGCATTTT. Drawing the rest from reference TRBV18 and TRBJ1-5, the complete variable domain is NAGVMQNPRHLVRRRGQEARLRCSPMKGHSHVYWYRQLPEEGLKFMVYLQKENIIDESGMPKERFSAEFPKEGPSILRIQQVVRGDSAAYFCASSPTNQFTGDGNQPQHFGDGTRLSIL.

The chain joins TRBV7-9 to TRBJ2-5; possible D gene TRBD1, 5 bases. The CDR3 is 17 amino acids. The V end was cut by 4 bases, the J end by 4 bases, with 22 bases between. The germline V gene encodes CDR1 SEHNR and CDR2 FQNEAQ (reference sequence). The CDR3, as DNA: TGTGCCAGCAGCTCAAAAGAAGACAGTTGGTTCATAGAGACCCAGTACTTC. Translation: CASSSKEDSWFIETQYF.

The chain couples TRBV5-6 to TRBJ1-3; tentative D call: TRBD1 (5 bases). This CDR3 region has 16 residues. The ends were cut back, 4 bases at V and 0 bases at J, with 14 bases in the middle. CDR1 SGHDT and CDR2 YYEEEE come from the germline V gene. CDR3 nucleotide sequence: TGTGCCAGCAGCCTGATACAGGACCTCTCTGGAAACACCATATATTTT. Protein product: CASSLIQDLSGNTIYF.

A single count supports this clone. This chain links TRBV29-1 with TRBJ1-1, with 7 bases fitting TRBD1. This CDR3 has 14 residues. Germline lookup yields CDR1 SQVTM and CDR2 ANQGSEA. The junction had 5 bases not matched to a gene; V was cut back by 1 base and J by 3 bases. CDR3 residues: CSVEGQGGYTEAFF. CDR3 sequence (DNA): TGCAGCGTTGAAGGACAGGGTGGTTACACTGAAGCTTTCTTT.

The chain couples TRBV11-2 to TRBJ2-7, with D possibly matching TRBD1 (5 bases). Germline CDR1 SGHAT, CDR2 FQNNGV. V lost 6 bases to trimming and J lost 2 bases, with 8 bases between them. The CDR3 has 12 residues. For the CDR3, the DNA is TGTGCCAGCAGGGGGCCCGCCTACGAGCAGTACTTC. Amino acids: CASRGPAYEQYF.

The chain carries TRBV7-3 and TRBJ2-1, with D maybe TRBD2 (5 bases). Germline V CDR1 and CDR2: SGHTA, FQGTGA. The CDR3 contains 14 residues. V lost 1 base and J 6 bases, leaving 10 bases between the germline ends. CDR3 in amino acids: CASSLMPDFNEQFF. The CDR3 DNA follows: TGTGCCAGCAGCTTAATGCCGGACTTCAATGAGCAGTTCTTC. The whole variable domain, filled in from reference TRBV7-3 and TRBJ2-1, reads GAGVSQTPSNKVTEKGKYVELRCDPISGHTALYWYRQSLGQGPEFLIYFQGTGAADDSGLPNDRFFAVRPEGSVSTLKIQRTERGDSAVYLCASSLMPDFNEQFFGPGTRLTVL.

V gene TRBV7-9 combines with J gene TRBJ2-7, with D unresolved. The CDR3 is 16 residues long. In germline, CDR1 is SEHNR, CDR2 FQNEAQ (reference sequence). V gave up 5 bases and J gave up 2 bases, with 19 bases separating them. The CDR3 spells CASSPALGSKAYEQYF. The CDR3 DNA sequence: TGTGCCAGCAGCCCTGCTCTCGGTAGCAAGGCCTACGAGCAGTACTTC.

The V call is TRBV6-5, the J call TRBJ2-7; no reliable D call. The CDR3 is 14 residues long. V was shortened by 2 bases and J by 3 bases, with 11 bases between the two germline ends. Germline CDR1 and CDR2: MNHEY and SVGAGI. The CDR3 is CASSYTVGSYEQYF. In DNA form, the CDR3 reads TGTGCCAGCAGTTACACGGTCGGCAGCTACGAGCAGTACTTC.

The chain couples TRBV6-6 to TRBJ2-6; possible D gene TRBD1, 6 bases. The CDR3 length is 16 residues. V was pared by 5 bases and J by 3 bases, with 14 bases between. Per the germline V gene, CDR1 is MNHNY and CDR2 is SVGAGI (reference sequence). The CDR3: CASSAGEGFGANVLTF. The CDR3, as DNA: TGTGCCAGCAGTGCAGGGGAAGGTTTTGGGGCCAACGTCCTGACTTTC.

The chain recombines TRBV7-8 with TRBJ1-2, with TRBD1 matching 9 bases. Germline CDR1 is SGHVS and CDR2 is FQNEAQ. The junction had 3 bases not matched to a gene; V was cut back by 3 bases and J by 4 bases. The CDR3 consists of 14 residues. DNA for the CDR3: TGTGCCAGCAGCTTGGACAGGGGCCTCTATGGCTACACCTTC. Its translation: CASSLDRGLYGYTF.

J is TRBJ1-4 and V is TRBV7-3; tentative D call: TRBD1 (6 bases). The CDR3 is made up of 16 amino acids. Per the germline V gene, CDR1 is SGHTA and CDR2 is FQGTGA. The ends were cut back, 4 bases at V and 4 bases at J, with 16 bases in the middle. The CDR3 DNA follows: TGTGCCAGCAGCTCAAGATCAGGGGTTGGTAATGAAAAACTGTTTTTT. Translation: CASSSRSGVGNEKLFF.

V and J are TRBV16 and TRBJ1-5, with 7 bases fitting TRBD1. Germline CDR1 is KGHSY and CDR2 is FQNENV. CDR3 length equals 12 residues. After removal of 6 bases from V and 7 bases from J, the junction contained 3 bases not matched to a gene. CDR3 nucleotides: TGTGCCAGCAGTCCAGGGGGACAGCCCCAGCATTTT. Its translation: CASSPGGQPQHF.

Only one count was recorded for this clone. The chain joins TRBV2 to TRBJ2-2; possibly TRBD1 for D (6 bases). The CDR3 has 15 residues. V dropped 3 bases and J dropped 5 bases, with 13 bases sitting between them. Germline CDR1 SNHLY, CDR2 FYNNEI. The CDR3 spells CASSESRGRTGELFF. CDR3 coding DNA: TGTGCCAGCAGTGAGTCCAGGGGAAGGACCGGGGAGCTGTTTTTT.

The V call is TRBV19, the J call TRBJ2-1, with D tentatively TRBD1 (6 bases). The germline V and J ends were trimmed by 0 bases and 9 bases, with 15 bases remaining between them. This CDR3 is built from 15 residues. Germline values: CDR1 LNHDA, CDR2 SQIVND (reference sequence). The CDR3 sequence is CASSIDLYRVGEQFF. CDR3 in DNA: TGTGCCAGTAGTATAGATCTATACAGGGTTGGTGAGCAGTTCTTC. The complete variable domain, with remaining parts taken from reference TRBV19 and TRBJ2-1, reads DGGITQSPKYLFRKEGQNVTLSCEQNLNHDAMYWYRQDPGQGLRLIYYSQIVNDFQKGDIAEGYSVSREKKESFPLTVTSAQKNPTAFYLCASSIDLYRVGEQFFGPGTRLTVL.

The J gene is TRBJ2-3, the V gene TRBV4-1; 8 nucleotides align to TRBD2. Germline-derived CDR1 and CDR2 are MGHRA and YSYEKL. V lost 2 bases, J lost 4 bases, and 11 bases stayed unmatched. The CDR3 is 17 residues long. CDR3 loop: CASSQRVTGGRADTQYF. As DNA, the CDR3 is TGCGCCAGCAGCCAAAGGGTTACGGGAGGGCGCGCAGATACGCAGTATTTT.

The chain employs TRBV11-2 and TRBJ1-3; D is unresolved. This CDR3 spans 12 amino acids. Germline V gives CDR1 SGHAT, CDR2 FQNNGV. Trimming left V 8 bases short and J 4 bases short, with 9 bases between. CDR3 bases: TGTGCCAGCCGTGGGGTGGGAAACACCATATATTTT. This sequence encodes CASRGVGNTIYF. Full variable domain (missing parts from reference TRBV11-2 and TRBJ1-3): EAGVAQSPRYKIIEKRQSVAFWCNPISGHATLYWYQQILGQGPKLLIQFQNNGVVDDSQLPKDRFSAERLKGVDSTLKIQPAKLEDSAVYLCASRGVGNTIYFGEGSWLTVV.

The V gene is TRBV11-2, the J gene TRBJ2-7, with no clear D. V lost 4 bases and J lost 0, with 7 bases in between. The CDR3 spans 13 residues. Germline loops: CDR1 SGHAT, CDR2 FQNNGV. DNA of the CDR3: TGTGCCAGCAGCTGGCGGACCTCCTACGAGCAGTACTTC. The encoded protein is CASSWRTSYEQYF.

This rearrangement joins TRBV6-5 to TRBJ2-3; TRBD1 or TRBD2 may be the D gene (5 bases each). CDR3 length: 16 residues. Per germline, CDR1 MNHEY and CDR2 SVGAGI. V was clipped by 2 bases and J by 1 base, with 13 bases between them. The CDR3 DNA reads TGTGCCAGCAGTTACGTCCGGGACGGAGGCACAGATACGCAGTATTTT. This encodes CASSYVRDGGTDTQYF.

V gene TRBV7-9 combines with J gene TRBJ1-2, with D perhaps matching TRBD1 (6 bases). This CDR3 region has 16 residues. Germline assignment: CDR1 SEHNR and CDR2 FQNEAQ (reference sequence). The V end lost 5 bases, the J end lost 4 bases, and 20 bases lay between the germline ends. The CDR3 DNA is TGTGCCAGCAGCCTACCGGGGGGCCGATCATCCTATGGCTACACCTTC. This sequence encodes CASSLPGGRSSYGYTF.

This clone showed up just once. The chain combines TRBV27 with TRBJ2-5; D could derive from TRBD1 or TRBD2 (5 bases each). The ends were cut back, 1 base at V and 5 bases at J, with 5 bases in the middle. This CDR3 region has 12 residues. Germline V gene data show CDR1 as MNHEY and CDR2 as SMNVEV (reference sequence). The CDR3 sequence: CASSLWGETQYF. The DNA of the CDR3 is TGTGCCAGCAGTTTATGGGGGGAGACCCAGTACTTC.

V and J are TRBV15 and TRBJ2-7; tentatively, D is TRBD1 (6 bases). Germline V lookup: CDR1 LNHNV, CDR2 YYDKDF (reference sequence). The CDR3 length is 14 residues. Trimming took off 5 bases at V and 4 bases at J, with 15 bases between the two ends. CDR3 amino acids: CATSDQGGIYEQYF. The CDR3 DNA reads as TGTGCCACCAGCGATCAAGGGGGAATTTACGAGCAGTACTTC. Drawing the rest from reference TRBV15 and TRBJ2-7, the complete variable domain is DAMVIQNPRYQVTQFGKPVTLSCSQTLNHNVMYWYQQKSSQAPKLLFHYYDKDFNNEADTPDNFQSRRPNTSFCFLDIRSPGLGDTAMYLCATSDQGGIYEQYFGPGTRLTVT.

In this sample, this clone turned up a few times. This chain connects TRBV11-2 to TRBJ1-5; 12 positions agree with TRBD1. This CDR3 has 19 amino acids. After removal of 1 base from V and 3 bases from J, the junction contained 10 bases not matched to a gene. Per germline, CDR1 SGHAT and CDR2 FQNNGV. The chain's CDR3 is CASSLGRPGQGAVNQPQHF. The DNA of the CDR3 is TGTGCCAGCAGCTTAGGACGCCCGGGACAGGGGGCGGTCAATCAGCCCCAGCATTTT.